The 19 T cell receptor beta chains given below trace back to one sample, sequenced in a study of control samples from healthy donors and cancer patients. Some clones are missing from TCRdb's copy, which holds only in-frame ones; the method was immunoSEQ multiplex PCR. The sample contains 150,000 to 160,000 clones, about 93% of which appear only once. Material for sequencing was blood. These TCRs come from a man between 45 and 60 years old in good health.

This clone has just one count. The chain employs TRBV2 and TRBJ2-7, with 7 positions matching TRBD1. V was pared by 5 bases and J by 12 bases, with 19 bases of the junction left unmatched. CDR1 is SNHLY and CDR2 is FYNNEI in the germline V gene. The CDR3 is 15 amino acids. This CDR3 is CASSPNEQGWTAGYF. In DNA, the CDR3 is TGTGCCAGCAGTCCCAATGAACAGGGGTGGACCGCTGGGTACTTC. Combining the CDR3 with reference TRBV2 and TRBJ2-7 gives the whole variable domain EPEVTQTPSHQVTQMGQEVILRCVPISNHLYFYWYRQILGQKVEFLVSFYNNEISEKSEIFDDQFSVERPDGSNFTLKIRSTKLEDSAMYFCASSPNEQGWTAGYFGPGTRLTVT.

V and J are TRBV29-1 and TRBJ2-1; D unresolved. The CDR3 has 12 residues. Trimming pared 6 bases from V and 7 bases from J, leaving 13 bases between. Per germline, CDR1 SQVTM and CDR2 ANQGSEA. CDR3 sequence (DNA): TGCAGCGTAGACTTAAATTCTAATGAGCAGTTCTTC. The encoded protein is CSVDLNSNEQFF.

The chain joins TRBV7-6 to TRBJ2-7, with 13 nucleotides matching TRBD2. The CDR3 extends over 16 amino acids. V shed 3 bases, J shed 2 bases, and the junction held 4 bases outside the gene matches. Germline V gene lookup returns CDR1 SGHVS and CDR2 FNYEAQ. CDR3 residues: CASSFGLAGETYEQYF. The CDR3 coding sequence is TGTGCCAGCAGCTTCGGACTAGCGGGAGAAACCTACGAGCAGTACTTC.

This rearrangement joins TRBV19 to TRBJ2-4; D is uncertain. V dropped 6 bases and J dropped 3 bases, with 18 bases sitting between them. Germline values: CDR1 LNHDA, CDR2 SQIVND (reference sequence). The length of the CDR3 is 16 residues. The CDR3 spells CASSRLVSAGKNIQYF. The CDR3 DNA sequence: TGTGCCAGTAGCAGGCTTGTGAGCGCAGGCAAAAACATTCAGTACTTC.

The rearrangement joins TRBV10-2 to TRBJ2-1; no definite D call. The germline V gene encodes CDR1 WSHSY and CDR2 SAAADI. This CDR3 has 12 amino acids. The germline V and J ends were trimmed by 6 bases and 10 bases, with 13 bases remaining between them. CDR3: CASRLPGNEQFF. The DNA for the CDR3 is TGCGCCAGCAGGCTGCCGGGCAACGAGCAGTTCTTC.

The genes are TRBV3-1 (or the pseudogene TRBV3-2) and TRBJ1-1, with D hard to call. The CDR3 contains 16 residues. The V and J ends lost 1 base and 6 bases respectively, with 18 bases between them. Germline V gene data show CDR1 as LGHDT and CDR2 as YNNKEL (reference sequence). CDR3: CASSQVLRVWGAEAFF. The DNA for the CDR3 is TGTGCCAGCAGCCAAGTCCTGAGGGTGTGGGGAGCTGAAGCTTTCTTT.

This clone was observed a single time. The chain recombines TRBV6-5 with TRBJ2-5; the D gene is possibly TRBD1 (5 bases). The CDR3 sequence is 12 residues long. V shed 8 bases and J shed 10 bases, with 17 bases lying between them. Germline-derived CDR1 and CDR2 are MNHEY and SVGAGI. CDR3 DNA sequence: TGTGCCAGCGGTAACATTCTCAGGGACCAGTACTTC. Its translation: CASGNILRDQYF.

The chain is built from TRBV27 and TRBJ2-4, with no clear D. V gave up 7 bases and J gave up 5 bases, with 6 bases separating them. The CDR3 runs to 11 residues. CDR1 and CDR2 (germline): MNHEY, SMNVEV (reference sequence). The CDR3 region is CASNLENIQYF. Written as DNA, the CDR3 is TGTGCCAGCAACCTAGAAAACATTCAGTACTTC.

The chain recombines TRBV2 with TRBJ2-6; 15 nucleotides match TRBD2. Germline values: CDR1 SNHLY, CDR2 FYNNEI. Trimming cost V 3 bases and J 2 bases; bases outside gene matches: 8. This CDR3 region has 20 residues. The CDR3 DNA sequence: TGTGCCAGCAGTGACCCCCGGACTAGCGGGAGGGCCCCTGGGGCCAACGTCCTGACTTTC. Translated, it gives CASSDPRTSGRAPGANVLTF.

This rearrangement joins TRBV5-1 to TRBJ2-5; possibly TRBD1 for D (6 bases). The CDR3 totals 15 residues. Trimming removed 2 bases at V and 5 bases at J, with 16 bases between. Germline V gene sequence: CDR1 SGHRS, CDR2 YFSETQ. This CDR3 is CASSFSGDRSETQYF. The DNA for the CDR3 is TGCGCCAGCAGCTTCTCAGGGGATCGGAGTGAGACCCAGTACTTC.

CDR3 in DNA: TGTGCCAGCAGCCAAGAGTCACCAGGCTCTGGAAACACCATATATTTT. This sequence encodes CASSQESPGSGNTIYF. This rearrangement joins TRBV4-2 to TRBJ1-3; D gene ambiguous. V gave up 0 bases and J gave up 0 bases, with 9 bases separating them. Germline V gives CDR1 LGHNA, CDR2 YNFKEQ. The CDR3 totals 16 residues.

This chain connects TRBV5-1 to TRBJ1-1; no clear D. The CDR3 spans 14 residues. Looked up from germline, CDR1 is SGHRS and CDR2 is YFSETQ. V lost 1 base, J lost 6 bases, and 13 bases lay in between. The CDR3 region is CASSLLSRNAEAFF. CDR3 bases: TGCGCCAGCAGCTTGCTTTCCAGGAATGCTGAAGCTTTCTTT.

The chain carries TRBV27 and TRBJ2-1; D is possibly TRBD1 (5 bases). The CDR3 sequence is 15 residues long. V gave up 7 bases and J gave up 3 bases, with 16 bases separating them. Germline V gene data show CDR1 as MNHEY and CDR2 as SMNVEV (reference sequence). In DNA, the CDR3 is TGTGCCAGCACCTCGCAGGCAGGGCTCTACAATGAGCAGTTCTTC. As protein: CASTSQAGLYNEQFF.

Only a few counts were recorded for this clone. The rearrangement uses TRBV5-6 and TRBJ1-2; D not resolved. The V gene lost 4 bases and the J gene lost 5 bases, with 9 bases spanning the gap. CDR3 length equals 12 residues. CDR1 SGHDT and CDR2 YYEEEE come from the germline V gene. The CDR3 protein is CASSLVSYGYTF. The CDR3 DNA follows: TGTGCCAGCAGCCTCGTTAGTTATGGCTACACCTTC. Filled out from reference TRBV5-6 and TRBJ1-2, the complete variable domain reads DAGVTQSPTHLIKTRGQQVTLRCSPKSGHDTVSWYQQALGQGPQFIFQYYEEEERQRGNFPDRFSGHQFPNYSSELNVNALLLGDSALYLCASSLVSYGYTFGSGTRLTVV.

The chain is built from TRBV11-2 and TRBJ1-5; D unresolved. The V end lost 1 base, the J end lost 3 bases, and 7 bases lay between the germline ends. This CDR3 contains 14 residues. Per the germline V gene, CDR1 is SGHAT and CDR2 is FQNNGV. The CDR3 region is CASSLGADNQPQHF. Written as DNA, the CDR3 is TGTGCCAGCAGCTTAGGGGCAGACAATCAGCCCCAGCATTTT.

The CDR3 DNA follows: TGTGCCAGCAGTTTAGCGCTTTACGAGCAGTACTTC. Protein product: CASSLALYEQYF. The gene calls are TRBV12-3 or TRBV12-4 and TRBJ2-7; no clear D gene. The V gene lost 0 bases and the J gene lost 4 bases, with 4 bases spanning the gap. The CDR3 has 12 residues.

The CDR3 sequence: CASSLAGEYNEQFF. In DNA, the CDR3 is TGTGCCAGCAGCTTAGCGGGAGAGTACAATGAGCAGTTCTTC. The chain carries TRBV7-2 and TRBJ2-1; D perhaps matches TRBD2 (5 bases). This CDR3 is built from 14 residues. Trimming removed 0 bases at V and 4 bases at J, with 7 bases between. The germline CDR1 and CDR2 sequences are SGHTA and FQGNSA.

V usage is TRBV3-1 (or the pseudogene TRBV3-2) and J usage is TRBJ1-4; no reliable D call. V was pared by 0 bases and J by 4 bases, with 9 bases between. CDR1 and CDR2 from the germline V gene are LGHDT and YNNKEL (reference sequence). This CDR3 is built from 15 residues. The CDR3 DNA sequence: TGTGCCAGCAGCCAAGAGAGCATACTTAATGAAAAACTGTTTTTT. This sequence encodes CASSQESILNEKLFF.

CDR3: CASSPKPEGRRLRDTQYF. As DNA, the CDR3 is TGTGCCAGCAGTCCCAAACCGGAGGGGCGTCGCCTCAGGGATACGCAGTATTTT. The chain couples TRBV6-6 to TRBJ2-3, with a weak D call TRBD2 (6 bases). Germline assignment: CDR1 MNHNY and CDR2 SVGAGI (reference sequence). Trimming took off 5 bases at V and 6 bases at J, with 27 bases between the two ends. This CDR3 comprises 18 residues.